This TCR beta chain is drawn from a study of cytomegalovirus exposure and HLA in healthy donors. Germline values: CDR1 SEHNR, CDR2 FQNEAQ (reference sequence). After removal of 4 bases from V and 1 base from J, the junction contained 8 bases not matched to a gene. The CDR3 spans 17 residues. Both 60 Vbeta primers and 13 Jbeta primers went into the PCR. TCRdb's table, derived via immunoSEQ multiplex PCR, lists solely in-frame clones and lacks some. The table lists some 42,000 clones. The sample taken for sequencing was PBMCs. The rearrangement joins TRBV7-9 to TRBJ1-5; the match to TRBD1 covers 9 bases. The sequence was obtained from a man aged 25-45 years in good health and CMV-seronegative. The CDR3 nucleotides are TGTGCCAGCAGCTATTGGGGTGGACAGGGGAGCAATCAGCCCCAGCATTTT. Its translation is CASSYWGGQGSNQPQHF.